Sequencing of this T cell receptor beta chain was carried out in a study of a mutant IDH1 vaccine in newly diagnosed glioma. Time point reported: baseline, week 1 (first vaccination visit). Treatment here: pre-vaccination baseline after standard-of-care therapy. Repertoires were generated with immunoSEQ multiplex PCR, while TCRdb's copy carries only in-frame clones and drops some. The table has 30,000 or so clones, roughly 80% seen once; the top ten hold roughly 20%. V dropped 4 bases and J dropped 4; count of bases not matched to a gene: 4. The length of the CDR3 is 14 residues. Germline loops: CDR1 SGHTA, CDR2 FQGNSA.

The specimen comprised PBMCs, sampled from a glioma patient treated with radiotherapy, temozolomide or both. This clonotype was obtained from a man under 40 with glioma. This chain connects TRBV7-2 to TRBJ1-2; 9 positions match TRBD1. Written as DNA, the CDR3 is TGTGCCAGCAGCTGGACAGGGGAGGGCTATGGCTACACCTTC. It codes for CASSWTGEGYGYTF.